In its sample, the clone carrying this TCR beta chain was seen a few times. Antigen unknown. Clones were read by immunoSEQ multiplex PCR, and TCRdb kept only the in-frame ones, dropping some. Here the sample spans 100,000 to 150,000 clones, 89% being singletons. This sample was included in a study of T cell responses to AZD1222 COVID-19 vaccine. Study-level information: Pooled samples include second doses given at about 4 or 12 weeks. General study points: Repertoires were sampled only after the peak T cell response.

The germline V gene has CDR1 GTSNPN and CDR2 SVGIG (reference sequence). The CDR3 runs to 14 residues. Trimming cost V 3 bases and J 0 bases, with 12 bases left between them. V gene TRBV30 combines with J gene TRBJ2-7, with D perhaps given as TRBD1 or TRBD2 (5 bases each). This TCR was sampled from an adult in good health. Material: peripheral blood, obtained on day 0 of AZD1222 vaccination. CDR3 in amino acids: CAWSREMGSYEQYF. The CDR3 DNA reads TGTGCCTGGAGCAGGGAGATGGGCTCCTACGAGCAGTACTTC.